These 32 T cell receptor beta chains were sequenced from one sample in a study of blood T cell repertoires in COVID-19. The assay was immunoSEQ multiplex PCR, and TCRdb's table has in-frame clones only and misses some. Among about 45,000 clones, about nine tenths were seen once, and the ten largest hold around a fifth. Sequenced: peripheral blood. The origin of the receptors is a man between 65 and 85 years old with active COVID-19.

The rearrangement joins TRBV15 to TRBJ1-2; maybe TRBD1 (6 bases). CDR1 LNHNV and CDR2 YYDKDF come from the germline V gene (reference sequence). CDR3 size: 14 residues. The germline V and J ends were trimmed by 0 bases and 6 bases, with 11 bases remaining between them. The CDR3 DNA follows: TGTGCCACCAGCAGAGATCAGGGGACGAATGGCTACACCTTC. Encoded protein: CATSRDQGTNGYTF.

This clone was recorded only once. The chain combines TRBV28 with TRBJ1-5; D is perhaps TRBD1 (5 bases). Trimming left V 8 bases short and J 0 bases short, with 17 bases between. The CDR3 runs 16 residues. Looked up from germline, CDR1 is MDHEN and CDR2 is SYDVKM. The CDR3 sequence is CASGAVRLNSNQPQHF. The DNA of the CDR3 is TGTGCCAGCGGGGCAGTTCGGCTGAATAGCAATCAGCCCCAGCATTTT.

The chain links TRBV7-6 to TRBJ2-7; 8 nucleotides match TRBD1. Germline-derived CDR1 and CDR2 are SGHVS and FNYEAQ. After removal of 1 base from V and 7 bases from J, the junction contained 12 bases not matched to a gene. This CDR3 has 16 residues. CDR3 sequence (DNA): TGTGCCAGCAGCTTAGTTTGGGGGCAGGGGGCCGAAGAGCAGTACTTC. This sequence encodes CASSLVWGQGAEEQYF.

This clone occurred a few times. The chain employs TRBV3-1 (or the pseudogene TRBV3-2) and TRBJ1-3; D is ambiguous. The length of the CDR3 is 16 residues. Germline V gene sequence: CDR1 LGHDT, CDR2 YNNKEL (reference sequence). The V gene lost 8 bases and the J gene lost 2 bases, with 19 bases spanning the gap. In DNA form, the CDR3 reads TGTGCCAGCGGCCCCGGGATTTCCCCCACTGGAAACACCATATATTTT. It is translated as CASGPGISPTGNTIYF.

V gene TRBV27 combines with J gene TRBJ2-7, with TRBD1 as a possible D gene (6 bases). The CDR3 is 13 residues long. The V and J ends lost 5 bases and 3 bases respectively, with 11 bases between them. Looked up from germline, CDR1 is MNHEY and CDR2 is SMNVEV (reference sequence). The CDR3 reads CASSPTGFYEQYF. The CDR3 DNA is TGTGCCAGCAGTCCGACAGGTTTCTACGAGCAGTACTTC.

The CDR3 sequence is CASSDYRLASYNEQFF. The CDR3 DNA reads TGCGCCAGCAGCGACTACCGACTAGCGTCCTACAATGAGCAGTTCTTC. The chain employs TRBV4-1 and TRBJ2-1, with 8 bases fitting TRBD2. The V and J ends lost 5 bases and 1 base, in that order; junction bases with no gene match: 7. Germline V gene sequence: CDR1 MGHRA, CDR2 YSYEKL. This CDR3 is 16 amino acids long.

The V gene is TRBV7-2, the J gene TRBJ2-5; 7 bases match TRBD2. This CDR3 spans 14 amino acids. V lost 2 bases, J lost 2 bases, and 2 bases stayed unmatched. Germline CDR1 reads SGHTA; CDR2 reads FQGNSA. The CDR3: CASSLRRGQETQYF. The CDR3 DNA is TGTGCCAGCAGCTTAAGGCGGGGGCAAGAGACCCAGTACTTC.

This CDR3 is CASSPRANNGEQYF. CDR3 coding DNA: TGTGCCAGCTCACCACGAGCGAACAACGGCGAGCAGTACTTC. V usage is TRBV18 and J usage is TRBJ2-7; D is uncertain. The CDR3 is 14 residues long. The germline V and J ends were trimmed by 1 base and 6 bases, with 13 bases remaining between them. CDR1 and CDR2 (germline): KGHSH, LQKENI.

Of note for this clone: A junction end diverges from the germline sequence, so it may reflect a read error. CDR3 in amino acids: CASSVRPLTGSQYF. In nucleotides, the CDR3 is TGTGCTAGCAGCGTCCGTCCCCTGACAGGATCGCAGTATTTT. This sequence joins TRBV7-7 and TRBJ2-3; D is perhaps TRBD1 (6 bases). The germline V gene encodes CDR1 SSHAT and CDR2 FNYEAQ (reference sequence). CDR3 size: 14 residues.

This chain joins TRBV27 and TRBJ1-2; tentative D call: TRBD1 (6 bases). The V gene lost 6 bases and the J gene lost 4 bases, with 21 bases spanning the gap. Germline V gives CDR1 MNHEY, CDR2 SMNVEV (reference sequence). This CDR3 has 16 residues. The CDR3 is CASRRAQGRGPYGYTF. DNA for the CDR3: TGTGCCAGCAGACGTGCACAGGGAAGGGGACCCTATGGCTACACCTTC.

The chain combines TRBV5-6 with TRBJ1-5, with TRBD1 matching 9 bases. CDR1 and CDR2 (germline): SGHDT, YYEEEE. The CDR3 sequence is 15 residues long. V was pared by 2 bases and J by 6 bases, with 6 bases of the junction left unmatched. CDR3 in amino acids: CASSFTGGGGQPQHF. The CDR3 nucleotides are TGTGCCAGCAGCTTTACAGGGGGCGGAGGTCAGCCCCAGCATTTT. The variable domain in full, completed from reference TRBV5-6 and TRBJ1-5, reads DAGVTQSPTHLIKTRGQQVTLRCSPKSGHDTVSWYQQALGQGPQFIFQYYEEEERQRGNFPDRFSGHQFPNYSSELNVNALLLGDSALYLCASSFTGGGGQPQHFGDGTRLSIL.

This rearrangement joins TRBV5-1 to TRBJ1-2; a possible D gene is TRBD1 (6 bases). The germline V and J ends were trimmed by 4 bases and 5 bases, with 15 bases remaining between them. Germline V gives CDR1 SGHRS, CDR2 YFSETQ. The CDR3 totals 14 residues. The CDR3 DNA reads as TGCGCCAGCAGCACTGGACAGTTTTTGTATGGCTACACCTTC. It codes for CASSTGQFLYGYTF.

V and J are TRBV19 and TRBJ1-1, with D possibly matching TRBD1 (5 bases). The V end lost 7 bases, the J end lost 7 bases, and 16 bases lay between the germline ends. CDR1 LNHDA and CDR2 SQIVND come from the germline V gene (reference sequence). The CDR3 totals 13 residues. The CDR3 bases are TGTGCCAGTACCCCGGGGGGAAATGATGAAGCTTTCTTT. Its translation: CASTPGGNDEAFF.

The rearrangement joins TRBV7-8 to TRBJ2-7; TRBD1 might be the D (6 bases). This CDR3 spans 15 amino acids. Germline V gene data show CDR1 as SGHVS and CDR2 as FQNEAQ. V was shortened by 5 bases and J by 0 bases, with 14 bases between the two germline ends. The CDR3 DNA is TGTGCCAGCAGCCCGGATCGACAGGTCTCCTACGAGCAGTACTTC. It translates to CASSPDRQVSYEQYF. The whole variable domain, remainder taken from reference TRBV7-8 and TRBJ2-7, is GAGVSQSPRYKVAKRGQDVALRCDPISGHVSLFWYQQALGQGPEFLTYFQNEAQLDKSGLPSDRFFAERPEGSVSTLKIQRTQQEDSAVYLCASSPDRQVSYEQYFGPGTRLTVT.

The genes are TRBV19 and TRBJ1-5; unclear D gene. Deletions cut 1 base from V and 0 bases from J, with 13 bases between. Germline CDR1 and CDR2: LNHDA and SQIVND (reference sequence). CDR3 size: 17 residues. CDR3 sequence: CASSIVRGQDSNQPQHF. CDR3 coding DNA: TGTGCCAGTAGTATAGTCCGAGGGCAGGATAGCAATCAGCCCCAGCATTTT. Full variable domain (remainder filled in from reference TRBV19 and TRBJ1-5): DGGITQSPKYLFRKEGQNVTLSCEQNLNHDAMYWYRQDPGQGLRLIYYSQIVNDFQKGDIAEGYSVSREKKESFPLTVTSAQKNPTAFYLCASSIVRGQDSNQPQHFGDGTRLSIL.

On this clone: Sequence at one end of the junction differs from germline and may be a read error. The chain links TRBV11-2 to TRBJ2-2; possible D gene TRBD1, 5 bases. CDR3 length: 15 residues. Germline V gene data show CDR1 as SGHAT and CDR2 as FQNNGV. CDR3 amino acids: CASCLDRLNTGELFF. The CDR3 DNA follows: TGTGCCAGCTGCTTAGACAGATTAAACACCGGGGAGCTGTTTTTT.

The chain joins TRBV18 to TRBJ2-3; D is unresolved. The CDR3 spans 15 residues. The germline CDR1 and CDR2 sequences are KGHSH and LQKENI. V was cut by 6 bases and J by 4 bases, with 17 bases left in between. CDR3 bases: TGTGCCAGCTCCCAGTTAGCTCTCGGCCCAGATACGCAGTATTTT. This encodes CASSQLALGPDTQYF.

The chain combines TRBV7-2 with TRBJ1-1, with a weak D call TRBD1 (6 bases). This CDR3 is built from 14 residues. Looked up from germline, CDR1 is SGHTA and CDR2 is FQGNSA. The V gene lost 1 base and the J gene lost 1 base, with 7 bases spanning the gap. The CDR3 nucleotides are TGTGCCAGCAGCTTAGGGGGGCGGAACACTGAAGCTTTCTTT. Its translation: CASSLGGRNTEAFF. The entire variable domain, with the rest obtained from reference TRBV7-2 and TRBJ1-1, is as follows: GAGVSQSPSNKVTEKGKDVELRCDPISGHTALYWYRQSLGQGLEFLIYFQGNSAPDKSGLPSDRFSAERTGGSVSTLTIQRTQQEDSAVYLCASSLGGRNTEAFFGQGTRLTVV.

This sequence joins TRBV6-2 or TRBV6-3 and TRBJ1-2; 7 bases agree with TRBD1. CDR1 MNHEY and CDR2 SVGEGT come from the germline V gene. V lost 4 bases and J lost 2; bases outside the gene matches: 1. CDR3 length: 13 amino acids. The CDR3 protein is CASSSGQNYGYTF. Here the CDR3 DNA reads TGTGCCAGCAGTTCGGGACAGAACTATGGCTACACCTTC.

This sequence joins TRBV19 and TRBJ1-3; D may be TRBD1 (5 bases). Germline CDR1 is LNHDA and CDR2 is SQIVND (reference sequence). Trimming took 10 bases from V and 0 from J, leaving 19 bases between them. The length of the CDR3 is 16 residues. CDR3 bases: TGTGCCACCCGCAGTGACAGCTCACTCTCTGGAAACACCATATATTTT. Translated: CATRSDSSLSGNTIYF.

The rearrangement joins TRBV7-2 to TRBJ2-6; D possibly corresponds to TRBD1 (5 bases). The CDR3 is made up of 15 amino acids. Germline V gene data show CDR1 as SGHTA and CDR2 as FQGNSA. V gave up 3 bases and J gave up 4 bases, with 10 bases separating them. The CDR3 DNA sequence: TGTGCCAGCAGCTTTAGGGGTGGCGGGGCCAACGTCCTGACTTTC. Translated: CASSFRGGGANVLTF.

This chain's CDR3 is CASSLGLGDSYNEQFF. CDR3 nucleotides: TGTGCCAGCAGCTTGGGCCTTGGGGACAGCTACAATGAGCAGTTCTTC. The V call is TRBV5-5, the J call TRBJ2-1, with 7 bases matching TRBD1. The germline V gene has CDR1 SGHKS and CDR2 YYEKEE (reference sequence). The CDR3 is 16 residues long. J lost 3 bases, V lost 0 bases, and 6 bases had no gene match.

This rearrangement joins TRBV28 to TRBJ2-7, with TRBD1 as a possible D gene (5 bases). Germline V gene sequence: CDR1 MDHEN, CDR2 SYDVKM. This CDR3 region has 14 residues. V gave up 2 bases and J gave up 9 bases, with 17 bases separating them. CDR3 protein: CASSLVAREGSQYF. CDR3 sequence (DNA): TGTGCCAGCAGTTTAGTCGCCAGGGAAGGTTCGCAGTACTTC.

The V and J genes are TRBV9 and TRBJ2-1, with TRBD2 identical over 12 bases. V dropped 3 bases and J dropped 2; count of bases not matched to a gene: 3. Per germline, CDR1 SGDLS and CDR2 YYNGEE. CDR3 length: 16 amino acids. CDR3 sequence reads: CASSGSSGRAYNEQFF. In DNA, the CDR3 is TGTGCCAGCAGCGGGTCTAGCGGGAGGGCCTACAATGAGCAGTTCTTC.

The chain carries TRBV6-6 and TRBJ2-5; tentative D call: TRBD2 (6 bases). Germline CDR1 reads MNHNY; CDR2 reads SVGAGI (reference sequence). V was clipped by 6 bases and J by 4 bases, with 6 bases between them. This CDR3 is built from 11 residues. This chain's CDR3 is CASRGGETQYF. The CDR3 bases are TGTGCCAGCAGGGGAGGAGAGACCCAGTACTTC.

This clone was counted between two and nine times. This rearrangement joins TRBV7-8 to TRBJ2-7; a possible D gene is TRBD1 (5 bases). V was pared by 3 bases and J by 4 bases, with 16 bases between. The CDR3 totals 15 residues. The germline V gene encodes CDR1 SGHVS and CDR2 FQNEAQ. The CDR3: CASSLRWGPSYEQYF. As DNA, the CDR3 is TGTGCCAGCAGCTTGCGATGGGGCCCTAGTTACGAGCAGTACTTC.

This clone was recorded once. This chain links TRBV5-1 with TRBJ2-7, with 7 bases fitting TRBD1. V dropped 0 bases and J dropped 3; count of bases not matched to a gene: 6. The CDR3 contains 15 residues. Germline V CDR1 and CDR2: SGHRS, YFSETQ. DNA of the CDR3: TGCGCCAGCAGCTTGGCCGGGACAGCAGGCTACGAGCAGTACTTC. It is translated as CASSLAGTAGYEQYF.

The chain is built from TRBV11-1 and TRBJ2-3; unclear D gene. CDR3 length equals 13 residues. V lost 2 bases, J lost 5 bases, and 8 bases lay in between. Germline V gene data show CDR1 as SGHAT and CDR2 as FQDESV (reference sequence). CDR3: CASSLYPRDTQYF. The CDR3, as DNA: TGTGCCAGCAGCTTATATCCGCGAGATACGCAGTATTTT.

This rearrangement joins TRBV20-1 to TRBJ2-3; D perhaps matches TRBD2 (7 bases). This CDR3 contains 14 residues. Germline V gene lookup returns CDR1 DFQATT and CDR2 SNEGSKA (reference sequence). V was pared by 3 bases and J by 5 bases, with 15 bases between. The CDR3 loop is CSASEGGPQDTQYF. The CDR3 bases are TGCAGTGCTAGTGAGGGGGGGCCTCAAGATACGCAGTATTTT.

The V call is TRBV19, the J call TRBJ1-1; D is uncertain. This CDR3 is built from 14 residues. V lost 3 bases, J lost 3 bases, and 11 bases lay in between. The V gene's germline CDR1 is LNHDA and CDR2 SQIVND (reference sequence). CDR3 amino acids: CASSISWRDTEAFF. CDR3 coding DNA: TGTGCCAGTAGTATTAGTTGGCGGGACACTGAAGCTTTCTTT. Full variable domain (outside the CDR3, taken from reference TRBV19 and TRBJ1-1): DGGITQSPKYLFRKEGQNVTLSCEQNLNHDAMYWYRQDPGQGLRLIYYSQIVNDFQKGDIAEGYSVSREKKESFPLTVTSAQKNPTAFYLCASSISWRDTEAFFGQGTRLTVV.

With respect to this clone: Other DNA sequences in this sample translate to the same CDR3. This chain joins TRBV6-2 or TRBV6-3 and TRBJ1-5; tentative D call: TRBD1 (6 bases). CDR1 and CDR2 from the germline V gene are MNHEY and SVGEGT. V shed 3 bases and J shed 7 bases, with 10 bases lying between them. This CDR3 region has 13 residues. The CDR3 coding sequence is TGTGCCAGCAGTTATGGGGGCGGACAGCCCCAGCATTTT. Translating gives CASSYGGGQPQHF.

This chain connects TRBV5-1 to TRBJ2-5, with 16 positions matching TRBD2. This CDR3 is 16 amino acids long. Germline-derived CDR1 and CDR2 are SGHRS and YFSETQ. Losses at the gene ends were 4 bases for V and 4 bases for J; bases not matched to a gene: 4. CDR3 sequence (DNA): TGCGCCAGCAGCCCCGGGACTAGCGGGAGGGGAGAGACCCAGTACTTC. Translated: CASSPGTSGRGETQYF.